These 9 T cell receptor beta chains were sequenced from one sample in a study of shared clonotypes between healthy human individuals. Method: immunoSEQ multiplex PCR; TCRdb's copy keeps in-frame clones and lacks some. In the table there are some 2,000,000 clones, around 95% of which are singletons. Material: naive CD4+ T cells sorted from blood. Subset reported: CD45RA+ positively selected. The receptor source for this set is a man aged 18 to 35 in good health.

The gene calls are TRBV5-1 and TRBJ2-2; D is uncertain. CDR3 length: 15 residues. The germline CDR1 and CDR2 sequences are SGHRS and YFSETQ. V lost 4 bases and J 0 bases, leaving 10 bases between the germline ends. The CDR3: CASSGRAANTGELFF. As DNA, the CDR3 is TGCGCCAGCAGCGGACGGGCCGCGAACACCGGGGAGCTGTTTTTT. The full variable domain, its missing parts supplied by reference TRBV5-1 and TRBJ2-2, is KAGVTQTPRYLIKTRGQQVTLSCSPISGHRSVSWYQQTPGQGLQFLFEYFSETQRNKGNFPGRFSGRQFSNSRSEMNVSTLELGDSALYLCASSGRAANTGELFFGEGSRLTVL.

CDR3 loop: CASSPASGRRTDTQYF. Here the CDR3 DNA reads TGTGCCAGCAGCCCCGCTAGCGGGAGGCGCACAGATACGCAGTATTTT. The rearrangement joins TRBV6-6 to TRBJ2-3, with 11 bases identical to TRBD2. J was trimmed by 1 base and V by 6 bases; bases with no gene match: 6. This CDR3 is built from 16 residues. Germline-derived CDR1 and CDR2 are MNHNY and SVGAGI (reference sequence).

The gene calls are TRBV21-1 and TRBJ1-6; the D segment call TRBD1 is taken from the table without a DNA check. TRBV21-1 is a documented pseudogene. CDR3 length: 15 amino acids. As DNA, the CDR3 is TGTGCCAGCAGCCCACGGACAGGGCAGAATTCACCCCTCCACTTT. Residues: CASSPRTGQNSPLHF.

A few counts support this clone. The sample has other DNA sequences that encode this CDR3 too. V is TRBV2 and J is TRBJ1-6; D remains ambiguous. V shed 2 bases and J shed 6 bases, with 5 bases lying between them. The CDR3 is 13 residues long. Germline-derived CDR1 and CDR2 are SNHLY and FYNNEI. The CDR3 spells CASSELLNSPLHF. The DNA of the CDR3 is TGTGCCAGCAGTGAACTCCTTAATTCACCCCTCCACTTT.

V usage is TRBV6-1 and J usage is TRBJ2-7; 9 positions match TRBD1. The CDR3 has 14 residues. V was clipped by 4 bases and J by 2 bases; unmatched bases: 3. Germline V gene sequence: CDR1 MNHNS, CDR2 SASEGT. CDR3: CASSAWDRAYEQYF. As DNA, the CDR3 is TGTGCCAGCAGTGCCTGGGACAGGGCCTACGAGCAGTACTTC.

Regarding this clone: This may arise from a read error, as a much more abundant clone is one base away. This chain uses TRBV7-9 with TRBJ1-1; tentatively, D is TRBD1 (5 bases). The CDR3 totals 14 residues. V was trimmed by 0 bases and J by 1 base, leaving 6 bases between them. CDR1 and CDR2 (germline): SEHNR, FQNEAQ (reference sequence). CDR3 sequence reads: CASSLAGANTEAFF. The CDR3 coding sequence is TGTGCCAGCAGCTTAGCAGGGGCGAACACTGAAGCTTTCTTT.

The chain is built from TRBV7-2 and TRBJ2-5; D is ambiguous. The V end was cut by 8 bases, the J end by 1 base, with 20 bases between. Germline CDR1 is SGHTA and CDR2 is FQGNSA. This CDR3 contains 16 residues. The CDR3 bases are TGTGCCAGCGGCAGGAGTCCCACGGTGCGCCAAGAGACCCAGTACTTC. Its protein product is CASGRSPTVRQETQYF.

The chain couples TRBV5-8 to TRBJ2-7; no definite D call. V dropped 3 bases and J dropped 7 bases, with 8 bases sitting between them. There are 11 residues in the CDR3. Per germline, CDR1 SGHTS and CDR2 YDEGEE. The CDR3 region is CASSSAKEQYF. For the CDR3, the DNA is TGTGCCAGCAGCTCAGCTAAAGAGCAGTACTTC.

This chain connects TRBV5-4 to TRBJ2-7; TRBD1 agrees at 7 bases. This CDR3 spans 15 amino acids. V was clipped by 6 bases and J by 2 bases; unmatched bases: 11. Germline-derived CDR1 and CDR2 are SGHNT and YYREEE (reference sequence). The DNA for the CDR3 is TGTGCCAGCACCATAGGGGGCACGGGAACCTACGAGCAGTACTTC. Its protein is CASTIGGTGTYEQYF.